This T cell receptor (beta chain) was identified during a study of Graves' ophthalmopathy and Graves' hyperthyroidism. Overall study: Before any treatment was given, at initial diagnosis, peripheral blood was collected.

Amplification targeted the TCR beta CDR3 regions, with RNA transcripts as the source material. Second-round multiplex PCR followed a first-round RT-PCR using HTBI primers. TCRdb recomputed calls from the multiplex PCR reads with MiXCR, one row per CDR3 protein. The table has 40,000 to 50,000 distinct CDR3 sequences, around 50% seen once. The germline gives CDR1 SGDLS, CDR2 YYNGEE. This CDR3 contains 18 residues. With V trimmed by 0 bases and J by 1 base, 10 bases remained unmatched. The chain recombines TRBV9 with TRBJ2-5, with 9 bases lining up with TRBD1. The TCR sequence derives from an adult man with Graves' ophthalmopathy. The sample was peripheral blood. CDR3 sequence reads: CASSVGNRGRRGQETQYF. Written as DNA, the CDR3 is TGTGCCAGCAGCGTAGGTAACAGGGGGCGACGGGGCCAAGAGACCCAGTACTTC.